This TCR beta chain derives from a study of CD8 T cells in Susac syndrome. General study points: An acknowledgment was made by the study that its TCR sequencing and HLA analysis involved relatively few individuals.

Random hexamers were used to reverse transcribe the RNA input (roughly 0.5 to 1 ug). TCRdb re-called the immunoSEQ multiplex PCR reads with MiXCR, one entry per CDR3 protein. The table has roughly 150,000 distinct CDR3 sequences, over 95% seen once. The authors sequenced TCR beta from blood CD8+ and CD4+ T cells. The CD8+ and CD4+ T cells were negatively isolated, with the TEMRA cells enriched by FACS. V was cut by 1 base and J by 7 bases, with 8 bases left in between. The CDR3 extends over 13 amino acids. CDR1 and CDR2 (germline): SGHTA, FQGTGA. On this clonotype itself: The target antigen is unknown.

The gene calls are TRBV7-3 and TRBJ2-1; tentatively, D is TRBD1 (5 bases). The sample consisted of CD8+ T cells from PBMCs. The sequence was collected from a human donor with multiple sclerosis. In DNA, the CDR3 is TGTGCCAGCAGCTTAAACAGGCGGAATGAGCAGTTCTTC. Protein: CASSLNRRNEQFF.